Listed below are T cell receptor beta chains from one sample, sequenced in a study of blood T cell repertoires in COVID-19. Here immunoSEQ multiplex PCR was the method, and the copy in TCRdb shows in-frame clones only, minus some. The sample lists some 280,000 clones, approximately 91% occurring once. The sequenced sample was peripheral blood. The receptors shown here come from a woman in her thirties or forties who had recovered from COVID-19. The CDR3 runs from the conserved cysteine through the conserved F or W. Each record gives: D gene, clone size, J gene, V gene, CDR3 protein, CDR3 DNA. D genes are given only for firm matches. The size entry is marked missing in some rows and otherwise reads once, few, many or a size class.

TRBD2,NA,TRBJ2-5,TRBV5-4,CASSPGLAGVSETQYF,TGTGCCAGCAGCCCAGGACTAGCGGGAGTGAGTGAGACCCAGTACTTC
TRBD2,NA,TRBJ2-7,TRBV7-6,CASSRTSGMYEQYF,TGTGCCAGCAGCAGGACTAGCGGGATGTACGAGCAGTACTTC
NA,NA,TRBJ2-3,TRBV27,CASSLVQGLITDTQYF,TGTGCCAGCAGTTTAGTACAGGGCCTTATCACAGATACGCAGTATTTT
TRBD1,NA,TRBJ1-2,TRBV12-3/TRBV12-4,CASSLQSGGGYTF,TGTGCCAGCAGTTTACAGTCAGGGGGAGGCTACACCTTC
TRBD1,NA,TRBJ2-7,TRBV28,CASSSGTVVYEQYF,TGTGCCAGCAGTTCCGGGACAGTGGTCTACGAGCAGTACTTC
NA,once,TRBJ1-2,TRBV28,CASSTRVGGYYGYTF,TGTGCCAGCAGTACCCGGGTGGGGGGATACTATGGCTACACCTTC
NA,NA,TRBJ2-7,TRBV7-2,CASSYRDSRTYEQYF,TGTGCCAGCAGCTACCGGGACTCCCGTACCTACGAGCAGTACTTC
TRBD1,NA,TRBJ1-2,TRBV13,CASSSWDRGDGYTF,TGTGCCAGCAGCTCATGGGACAGGGGGGATGGCTACACCTTC
TRBD1,NA,TRBJ2-7,TRBV7-8,CASSLQGQGGSEQYF,TGTGCCAGCAGCCTACAGGGACAGGGTGGAAGCGAGCAGTACTTC
TRBD1,NA,TRBJ2-7,TRBV2,CASREQGESSYEQYF,TGTGCCAGCAGGGAACAGGGGGAGAGCTCCTACGAGCAGTACTTC
TRBD1,NA,TRBJ2-3,TRBV5-1,CASSLGQGADTQYF,TGCGCCAGCAGCTTGGGGCAGGGGGCAGATACGCAGTATTTT
NA,NA,TRBJ1-2,TRBV6-5,CASALFWTDPYGYTF,TGTGCCAGCGCCCTTTTTTGGACAGACCCCTATGGCTACACCTTC
NA,medium-sized,TRBJ1-1,TRBV29-1,CSVWDSGGNTEAFF,TGCAGCGTTTGGGATTCGGGGGGGAACACTGAAGCTTTCTTT
NA,NA,TRBJ1-1,TRBV12-3/TRBV12-4,CASSLVQNTEAFF,TGTGCCAGCAGTTTAGTACAGAACACTGAAGCTTTCTTT
TRBD2,NA,TRBJ2-5,TRBV11-2,CASSFSGLAGQTQYF,TGTGCCAGCAGCTTTTCGGGACTAGCGGGACAGACCCAGTACTTC
TRBD1,NA,TRBJ2-2,TRBV7-7,CASSPRRDRANTGELFF,TGTGCCAGCAGCCCGCGCCGGGACAGGGCGAACACCGGGGAGCTGTTTTTT
TRBD1,NA,TRBJ2-7,TRBV18,CASGSRTGTYEQYF,TGTGCCAGCGGATCCCGGACAGGGACCTACGAGCAGTACTTC
TRBD1,NA,TRBJ2-3,TRBV2,CASRQEGGAGTQYF,TGTGCCAGCAGACAAGAAGGGGGCGCTGGGACGCAGTATTTT
TRBD2,once,TRBJ2-1,TRBV5-1,CASSSGTSGGHNEQFF,TGCGCCAGCAGCTCCGGGACTAGCGGGGGTCACAATGAGCAGTTCTTC
NA,NA,TRBJ1-2,TRBV4-2,CASSQVEEGYGYTF,TGTGCCAGCAGCCAAGTCGAGGAGGGATATGGCTACACCTTC
NA,NA,TRBJ2-3,TRBV15,CATSPTQGWTDTQYF,TGTGCCACCAGCCCCACTCAGGGGTGGACAGATACGCAGTATTTT
TRBD1,NA,TRBJ1-2,TRBV9,CASSAGTGGFYGYTF,TGTGCCAGCAGCGCCGGGACAGGGGGCTTCTATGGCTACACCTTC
NA,NA,TRBJ2-3,TRBV24-1,CATSDTPQGDTQYF,TGTGCCACCAGTGATACGCCCCAGGGGGATACGCAGTATTTT
NA,few,TRBJ2-7,TRBV30,CAWSISYEQYF,TGTGCCTGGAGTATCAGCTACGAGCAGTACTTC
TRBD1,NA,TRBJ2-6,TRBV7-2,CASSALGQGASARANVLTF,TGTGCCAGCAGCGCCCTAGGACAGGGGGCCTCCGCGCGAGCCAACGTCCTGACTTTC
NA,NA,TRBJ1-1,TRBV28,CASTGNTEAFF,TGTGCCTCAACAGGGAACACTGAAGCTTTCTTT
NA,once,TRBJ1-2,TRBV30,CAWSVGLQGGYTF,TGTGCCTGGAGTGTAGGGCTTCAGGGCGGCTACACCTTC
TRBD2,NA,TRBJ2-1,TRBV3-1/TRBV3-2,CASSPQPGGGEQFF,TGTGCCAGCAGCCCTCAACCGGGGGGAGGTGAGCAGTTCTTC
NA,NA,TRBJ1-6,TRBV27,CASSFTNSPLHF,TGTGCCAGCAGTTTTACAAACTCACCCCTCCACTTT
NA,many,TRBJ2-7,TRBV28,CASRGGQGPYEQYF,TGTGCCAGCAGGGGGGGGCAGGGCCCTTACGAGCAGTACTTC
TRBD2,NA,TRBJ2-1,TRBV7-2,CASSSPGGSAVQFF,TGTGCCAGCAGCTCGCCAGGCGGGAGCGCTGTGCAGTTCTTC
TRBD1,NA,TRBJ2-7,TRBV28,CASRILGQGGHEQYF,TGTGCCAGCAGAATCCTAGGACAGGGGGGTCACGAGCAGTACTTC
NA,NA,TRBJ2-3,TRBV20-1,CSASILRFGTDTQYF,TGCAGTGCTAGTATACTAAGGTTTGGGACAGATACGCAGTATTTT
TRBD2,NA,TRBJ2-1,TRBV20-1,CSATSGNEQFF,TGCAGTGCTACTAGCGGGAATGAGCAGTTCTTC
TRBD1,NA,TRBJ2-3,TRBV29-1,CSVRTGADTQYF,TGCAGCGTTAGGACAGGGGCAGATACGCAGTATTTT
TRBD1,NA,TRBJ2-7,TRBV3-1/TRBV3-2,CASSPGQIYEQYF,TGTGCCAGCAGCCCGGGACAGATCTACGAGCAGTACTTC
NA,NA,TRBJ1-1,TRBV6-5,CASSWGGSNTEAFF,TGTGCCAGCAGCTGGGGAGGGTCGAACACTGAAGCTTTCTTT
TRBD2,NA,TRBJ2-7,TRBV11-2,CASSFAGGSEQYF,TGTGCCAGCAGCTTCGCGGGAGGGTCCGAGCAGTACTTC
TRBD2,NA,TRBJ2-7,TRBV11-2,CASSRRLAFDPYEQYF,TGTGCCAGCAGCCGAAGACTAGCTTTTGACCCCTACGAGCAGTACTTC
TRBD1,once,TRBJ1-2,TRBV29-1,CSVGQGPDYGYTF,TGCAGCGTTGGACAGGGGCCCGACTATGGCTACACCTTC
NA,NA,TRBJ2-5,TRBV5-1,CASSLGREPQETQYF,TGCGCCAGCAGCTTGGGCCGGGAACCACAAGAGACCCAGTACTTC
NA,NA,TRBJ1-2,TRBV28,CAHMGPRTTNYGYTF,TGTGCACACATGGGGCCCAGGACGACTAACTATGGCTACACCTTC
NA,NA,TRBJ2-7,TRBV18,CASSPSMNEQYF,TGTGCCAGCTCACCCTCTATGAACGAGCAGTACTTC
TRBD2,NA,TRBJ2-2,TRBV28,CASSLGGLAGDTGELFF,TGTGCCAGCAGTTTAGGCGGTCTAGCGGGAGACACCGGGGAGCTGTTTTTT
TRBD1,NA,TRBJ2-4,TRBV19,CASSRGQGVIGRERSKNIQYF,TGTGCCAGTAGTAGGGGACAGGGCGTGATCGGGCGGGAGAGGAGCAAAAACATTCAGTACTTC
TRBD1,once,TRBJ2-6,TRBV7-9,CASSLPTGGLSGANVLTF,TGTGCCAGCAGCTTACCGACAGGGGGCCTCTCTGGGGCCAACGTCCTGACTTTC
TRBD1,NA,TRBJ1-4,TRBV5-1,CASSSLWTGDPNEKLFF,TGCGCCAGCAGCTCCCTTTGGACAGGGGATCCTAATGAAAAACTGTTTTTT
NA,NA,TRBJ2-7,TRBV6-6,CASSGGPASSYEQYF,TGTGCCAGCAGCGGGGGACCGGCGAGCTCCTACGAGCAGTACTTC
TRBD2,NA,TRBJ2-2,TRBV4-1,CASSPNALAGANTGELFF,TGCGCCAGCAGCCCCAACGCCCTAGCGGGCGCGAACACCGGGGAGCTGTTTTTT
TRBD2,NA,TRBJ2-4,TRBV27,CASSLSGGAKNIQYF,TGTGCCAGCAGTTTATCGGGGGGGGCCAAAAACATTCAGTACTTC
TRBD2,NA,TRBJ2-1,TRBV7-8,CASSLGLAGGYNEQFF,TGTGCCAGCAGCTTAGGCCTAGCGGGAGGTTACAATGAGCAGTTCTTC
TRBD1,NA,TRBJ2-6,TRBV5-5,CASSLRDRVYSGANVLTF,TGTGCCAGCAGCTTGCGGGACAGGGTCTACTCTGGGGCCAACGTCCTGACTTTC
TRBD2,NA,TRBJ2-1,TRBV27,CASSGTTSLDEQFF,TGTGCCAGCAGTGGGACTACCTCTTTGGATGAGCAGTTCTTC